In this sample, the clone carrying this TCR beta chain turned up once. This entry belongs to a study of blood T cells in healthy people across ages. Together with a sample-barcoded 5' primer, a J-beta primer mix was included in a second PCR lasting about 6 to 11 cycles. TCRdb recomputed calls from the 5' RACE reads with MiXCR, one row per CDR3 protein. The data contain approximately 850,000 distinct CDR3 sequences, roughly 50% of them seen just once; the ten biggest clones take up 22%. J lost 5 bases, V lost 3 bases, and 7 bases had no gene match. The V gene's germline CDR1 is SEHNR and CDR2 FQNEAQ (reference sequence). The CDR3 extends over 15 amino acids.

The gene calls are TRBV7-9 and TRBJ1-2, with 9 bases lining up with TRBD1. The specimen was blood. The receptor was isolated from a man aged 30-40 years in good health. The DNA of the CDR3 is TGTGCCAGCAGCTTTGCCGGGACAGGGTTTTATGGCTACACCTTC. Residues: CASSFAGTGFYGYTF.